The entry below gives a single TCR beta chain sequence along with its context. Authors' methods: It was from reference gene primer amplification that nucleated cell counts were estimated. Some clones are missing from TCRdb's copy, which holds only in-frame ones; the method was immunoSEQ multiplex PCR. V and J calls and clone size come straight from that table; D and trimming were deduced from the DNA. The sample includes roughly 260,000 clones, roughly 90% of them seen just once. This sample is part of a study of blood T cell repertoires in COVID-19. The overall study: T cells, B-cell-depleted T cells, or PBMCs supplied cDNA or gDNA.

Patients in Seattle were enrolled during active infection, then followed longitudinally. Sequencing was carried out using peripheral blood. The TCR originated in a woman younger than 45 with COVID-19, enrolled during active disease.

The CDR3 loop is CASSLEIATINEQFF. CDR3 nucleotides: TGCGCCAGCAGCTTGGAAATAGCCACTATCAATGAGCAGTTCTTC. V usage is TRBV5-1 and J usage is TRBJ2-1; D remains ambiguous. Trimming stripped 0 bases from V and 6 bases from J, with 13 bases between. The germline V gene encodes CDR1 SGHRS and CDR2 YFSETQ. The CDR3 has 15 amino acids.